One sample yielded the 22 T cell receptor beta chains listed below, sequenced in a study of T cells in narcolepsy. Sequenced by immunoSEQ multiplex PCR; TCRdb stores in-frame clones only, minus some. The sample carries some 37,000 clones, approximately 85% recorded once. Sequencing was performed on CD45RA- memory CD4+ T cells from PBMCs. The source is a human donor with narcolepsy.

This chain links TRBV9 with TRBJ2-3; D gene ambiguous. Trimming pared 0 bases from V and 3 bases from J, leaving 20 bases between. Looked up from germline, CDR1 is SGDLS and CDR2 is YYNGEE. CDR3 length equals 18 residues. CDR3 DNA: TGTGCCAGCAGCGTAGAAAGTAAGGGCCTTCCGTTGACAGATACGCAGTATTTT. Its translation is CASSVESKGLPLTDTQYF.

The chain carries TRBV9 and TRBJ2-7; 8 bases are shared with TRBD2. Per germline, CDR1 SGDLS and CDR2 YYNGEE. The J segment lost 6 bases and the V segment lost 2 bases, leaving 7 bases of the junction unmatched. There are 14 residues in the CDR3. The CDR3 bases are TGTGCCAGCAGCGTTCGCGGGGGGTCTGGCGAGCAGTACTTC. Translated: CASSVRGGSGEQYF.

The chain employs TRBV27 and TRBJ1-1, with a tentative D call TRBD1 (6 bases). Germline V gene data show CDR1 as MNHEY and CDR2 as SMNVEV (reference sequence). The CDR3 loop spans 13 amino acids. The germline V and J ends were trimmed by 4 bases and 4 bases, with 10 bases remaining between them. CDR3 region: CASSSQGVTEAFF. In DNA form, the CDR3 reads TGTGCCAGCAGTTCACAGGGTGTCACTGAAGCTTTCTTT.

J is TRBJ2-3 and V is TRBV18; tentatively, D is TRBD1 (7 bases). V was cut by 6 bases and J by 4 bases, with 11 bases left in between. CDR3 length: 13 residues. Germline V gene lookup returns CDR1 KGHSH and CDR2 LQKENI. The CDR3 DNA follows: TGTGCCAGCTCTCCAGGGGGGTCAGATACGCAGTATTTT. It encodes CASSPGGSDTQYF.

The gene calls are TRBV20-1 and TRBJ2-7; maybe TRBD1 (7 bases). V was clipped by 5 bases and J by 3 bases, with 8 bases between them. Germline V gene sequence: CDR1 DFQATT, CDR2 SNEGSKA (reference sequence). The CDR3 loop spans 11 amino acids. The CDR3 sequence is CSAQGGYEQYF. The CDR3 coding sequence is TGCAGTGCTCAGGGGGGCTACGAGCAGTACTTC.

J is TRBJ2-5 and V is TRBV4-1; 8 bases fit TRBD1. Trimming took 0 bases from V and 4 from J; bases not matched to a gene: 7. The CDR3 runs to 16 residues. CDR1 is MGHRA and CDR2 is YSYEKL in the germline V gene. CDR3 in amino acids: CASSQEGNRGIETQYF. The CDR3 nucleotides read TGCGCCAGCAGCCAAGAGGGGAACAGGGGGATAGAGACCCAGTACTTC.

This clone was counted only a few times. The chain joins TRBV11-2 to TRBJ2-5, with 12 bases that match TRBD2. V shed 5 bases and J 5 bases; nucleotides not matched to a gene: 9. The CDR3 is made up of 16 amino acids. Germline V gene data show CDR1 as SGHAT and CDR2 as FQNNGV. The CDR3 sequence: CASSLTSGGSGETQYF. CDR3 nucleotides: TGTGCCAGCAGCCTAACTAGCGGGGGGTCTGGGGAGACCCAGTACTTC.

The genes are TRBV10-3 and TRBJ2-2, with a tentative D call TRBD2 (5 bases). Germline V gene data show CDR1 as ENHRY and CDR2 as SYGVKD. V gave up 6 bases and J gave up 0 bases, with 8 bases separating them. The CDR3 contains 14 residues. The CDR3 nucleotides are TGTGCCATCAGAGAGCGGCCGAACACCGGGGAGCTGTTTTTT. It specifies CAIRERPNTGELFF.

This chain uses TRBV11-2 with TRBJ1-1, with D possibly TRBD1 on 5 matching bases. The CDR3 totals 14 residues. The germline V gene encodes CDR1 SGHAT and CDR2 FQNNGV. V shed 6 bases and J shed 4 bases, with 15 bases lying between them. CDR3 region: CASRMSGGGTEAFF. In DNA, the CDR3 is TGTGCCAGCAGAATGAGCGGGGGGGGCACTGAAGCTTTCTTT.

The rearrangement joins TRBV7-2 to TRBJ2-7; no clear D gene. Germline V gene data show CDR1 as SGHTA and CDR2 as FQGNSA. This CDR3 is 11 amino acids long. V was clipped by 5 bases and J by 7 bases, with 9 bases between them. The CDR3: CASSPAREQYF. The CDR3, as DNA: TGTGCCAGCAGCCCCGCCCGGGAGCAGTACTTC.

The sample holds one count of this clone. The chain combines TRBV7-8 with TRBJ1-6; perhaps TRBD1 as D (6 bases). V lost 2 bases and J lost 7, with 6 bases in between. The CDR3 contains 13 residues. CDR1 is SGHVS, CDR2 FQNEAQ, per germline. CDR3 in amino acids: CASSLQGNSPLHF. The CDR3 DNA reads TGTGCCAGCAGCTTACAGGGGAATTCACCCCTCCACTTT.

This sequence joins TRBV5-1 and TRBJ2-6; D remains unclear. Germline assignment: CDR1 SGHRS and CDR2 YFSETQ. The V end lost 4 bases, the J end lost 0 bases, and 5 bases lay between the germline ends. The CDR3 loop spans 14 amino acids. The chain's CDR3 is CASSTASGANVLTF. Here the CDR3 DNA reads TGCGCCAGCAGCACCGCCTCTGGGGCCAACGTCCTGACTTTC.

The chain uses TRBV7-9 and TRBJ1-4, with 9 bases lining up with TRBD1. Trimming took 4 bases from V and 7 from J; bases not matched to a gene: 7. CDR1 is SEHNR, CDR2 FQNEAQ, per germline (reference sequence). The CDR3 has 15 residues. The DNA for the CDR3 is TGTGCCAGCAGCTCGCCCGGACAGGGGATTGAAAAACTGTTTTTT. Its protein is CASSSPGQGIEKLFF. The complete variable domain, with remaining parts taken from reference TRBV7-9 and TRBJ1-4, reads DTGVSQNPRHKITKRGQNVTFRCDPISEHNRLYWYRQTLGQGPEFLTYFQNEAQLEKSRLLSDRFSAERPKGSFSTLEIQRTEQGDSAMYLCASSSPGQGIEKLFFGSGTQLSVL.

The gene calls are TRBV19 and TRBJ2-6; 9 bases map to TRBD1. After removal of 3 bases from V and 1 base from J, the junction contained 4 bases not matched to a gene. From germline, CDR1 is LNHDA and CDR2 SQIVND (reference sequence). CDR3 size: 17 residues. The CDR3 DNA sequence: TGTGCCAGTAGTATCGGGACAGGGTCTTCTGGGGCCAACGTCCTGACTTTC. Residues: CASSIGTGSSGANVLTF.

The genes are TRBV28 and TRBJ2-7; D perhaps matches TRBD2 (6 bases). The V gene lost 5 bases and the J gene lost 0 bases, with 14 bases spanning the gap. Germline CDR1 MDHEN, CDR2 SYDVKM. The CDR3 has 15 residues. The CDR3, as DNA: TGTGCCAGCAGTAGCCCTCGGGGGACCTCCTACGAGCAGTACTTC. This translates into CASSSPRGTSYEQYF.

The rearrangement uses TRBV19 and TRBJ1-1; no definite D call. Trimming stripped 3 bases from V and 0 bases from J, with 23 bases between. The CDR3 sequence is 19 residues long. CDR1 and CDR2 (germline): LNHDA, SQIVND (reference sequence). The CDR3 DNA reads TGTGCCAGTAGTATTTTGACCCCGGACGGGGTAAAATTGAACACTGAAGCTTTCTTT. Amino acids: CASSILTPDGVKLNTEAFF. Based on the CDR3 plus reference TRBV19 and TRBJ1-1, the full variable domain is DGGITQSPKYLFRKEGQNVTLSCEQNLNHDAMYWYRQDPGQGLRLIYYSQIVNDFQKGDIAEGYSVSREKKESFPLTVTSAQKNPTAFYLCASSILTPDGVKLNTEAFFGQGTRLTVV.

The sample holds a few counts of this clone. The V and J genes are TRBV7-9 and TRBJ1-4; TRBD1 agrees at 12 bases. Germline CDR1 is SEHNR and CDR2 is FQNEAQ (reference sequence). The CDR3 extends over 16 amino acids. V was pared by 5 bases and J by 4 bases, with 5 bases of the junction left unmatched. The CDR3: CASSLGQGAFNEKLFF. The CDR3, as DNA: TGTGCCAGCAGCCTGGGACAGGGGGCTTTTAATGAAAAACTGTTTTTT.

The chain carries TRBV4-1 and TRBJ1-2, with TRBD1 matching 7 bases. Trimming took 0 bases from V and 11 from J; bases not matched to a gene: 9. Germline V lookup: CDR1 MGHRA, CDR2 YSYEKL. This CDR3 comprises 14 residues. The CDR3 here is CASSQDLTGWPYTF. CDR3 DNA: TGCGCCAGCAGCCAAGATCTGACAGGGTGGCCTTACACCTTC.

The CDR3 region has the DNA TGTGCCAGCAGCCCCCGCCCTAGCTCCTACGAGCAGTACTTC. Protein product: CASSPRPSSYEQYF. The V gene is TRBV21-1, the J gene TRBJ2-7; the table's D call TRBD2 went unverified against the DNA. TRBV21-1 is a pseudogene. The length of the CDR3 is 14 residues.

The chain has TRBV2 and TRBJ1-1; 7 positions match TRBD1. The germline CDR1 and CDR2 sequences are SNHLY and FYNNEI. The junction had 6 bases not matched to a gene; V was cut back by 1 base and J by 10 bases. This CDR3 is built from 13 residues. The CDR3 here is CASSEVRDRGAFF. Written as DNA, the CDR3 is TGTGCCAGCAGTGAAGTCAGGGACAGAGGAGCTTTCTTT.

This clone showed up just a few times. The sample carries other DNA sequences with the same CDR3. This CDR3 is CASSWGQETQYF. CDR3 DNA sequence: TGTGCCAGCAGCTGGGGGCAAGAGACCCAGTACTTC. The genes are TRBV7-2 and TRBJ2-5, with D perhaps TRBD1 or TRBD2 (5 bases each). The V gene's germline CDR1 is SGHTA and CDR2 FQGNSA. V was pared by 4 bases and J by 2 bases, with 5 bases between. The CDR3 totals 12 residues.

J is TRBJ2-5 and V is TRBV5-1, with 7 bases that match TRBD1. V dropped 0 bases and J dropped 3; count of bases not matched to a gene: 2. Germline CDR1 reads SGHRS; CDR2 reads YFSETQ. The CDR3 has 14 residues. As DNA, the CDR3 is TGCGCCAGCAGCTTGGGGGACAGAGAAGAGACCCAGTACTTC. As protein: CASSLGDREETQYF.